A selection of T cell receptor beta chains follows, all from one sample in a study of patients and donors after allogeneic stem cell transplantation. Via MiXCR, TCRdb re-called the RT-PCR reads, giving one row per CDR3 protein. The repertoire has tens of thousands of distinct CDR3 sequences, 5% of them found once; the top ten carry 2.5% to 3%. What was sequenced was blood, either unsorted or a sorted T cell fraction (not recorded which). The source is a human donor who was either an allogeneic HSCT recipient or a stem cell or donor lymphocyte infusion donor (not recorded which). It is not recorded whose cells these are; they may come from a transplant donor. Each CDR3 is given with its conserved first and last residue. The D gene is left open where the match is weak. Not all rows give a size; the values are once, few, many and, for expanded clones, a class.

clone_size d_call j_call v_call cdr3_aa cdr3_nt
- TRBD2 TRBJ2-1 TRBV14 CASSLLGRGANEQFF TGTGCCAGCAGCCTCCTTGGGCGGGGGGCCAATGAGCAGTTCTTC
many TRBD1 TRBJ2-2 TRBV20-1 CSARDPQGARKTGELFF TGCAGTGCTAGAGATCCGCAGGGGGCTAGGAAAACCGGGGAGCTGTTTTTT
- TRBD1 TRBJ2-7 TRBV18 CASSPPGQTSLSYEQYF TGTGCCAGCTCACCCCCGGGACAGACGTCCCTCTCTTACGAGCAGTACTTC
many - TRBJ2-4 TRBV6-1 CASSEGGHLIAKNIQYF TGTGCCAGCAGTGAAGGGGGACACTTGATAGCCAAAAACATTCAGTACTTC
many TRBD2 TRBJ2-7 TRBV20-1 CSAPLRGGYEQYF TGCAGTGCTCCCCTCCGGGGGGGCTACGAGCAGTACTTC
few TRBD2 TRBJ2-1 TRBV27 CASSNSGLAAREQFF TGTGCCAGCAGTAACTCGGGACTAGCGGCGCGGGAGCAGTTCTTC
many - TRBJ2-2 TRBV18 CASSPTLAGELFF TGTGCCAGCTCACCTACGTTGGCCGGGGAGCTGTTTTTT
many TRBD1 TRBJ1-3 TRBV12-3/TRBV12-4 CASRQGAFGNTIYF TGTGCCAGCAGGCAGGGGGCGTTTGGAAACACCATATATTTT
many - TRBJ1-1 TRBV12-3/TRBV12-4 CASILSDSARAFF TGTGCCAGCATCCTCTCGGACAGTGCGAGAGCTTTCTTT
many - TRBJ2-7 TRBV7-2 CASSFVDSTEQYF TGTGCCAGCAGCTTTGTCGACAGTACCGAGCAGTACTTC
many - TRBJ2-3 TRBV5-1 CASSRGKDTQYF TGCGCCAGCAGTAGGGGAAAAGATACGCAGTATTTT
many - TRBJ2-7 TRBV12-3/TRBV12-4 CASSLAGGETEQYF TGTGCCAGCAGTTTAGCAGGGGGTGAAACCGAGCAGTACTTC
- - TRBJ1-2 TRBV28 CASSSALGGGAGYGYTF TGTGCCAGCAGTTCCGCCTTGGGAGGGGGGGCTGGCTATGGCTACACCTTC
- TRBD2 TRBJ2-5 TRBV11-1 CASSRGRGLAGQETQYF TGTGCCAGCTCTAGAGGTCGTGGACTAGCGGGACAAGAGACCCAGTACTTC
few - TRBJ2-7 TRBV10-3 CAISESRYEQYF TGTGCCATCAGTGAGTCAAGATACGAGCAGTACTTC
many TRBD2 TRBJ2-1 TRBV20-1 CSARDWGGYSTNEQFF TGCAGTGCTAGAGACTGGGGGGGATACTCAACAAATGAGCAGTTCTTC
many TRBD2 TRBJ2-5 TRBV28 CASSLSSLLAGHDRETQYF TGTGCCAGCAGTTTATCTTCTCTACTAGCGGGCCACGACCGAGAGACCCAGTACTTC
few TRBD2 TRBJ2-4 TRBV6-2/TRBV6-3 CASSYSYPGRPGGGGQNIQYF TGTGCCAGCAGTTACTCCTACCCCGGGAGACCTGGGGGGGGAGGGCAAAACATTCAGTACTTC
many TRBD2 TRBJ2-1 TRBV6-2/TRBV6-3 CASSQGLAGGLGEQFF TGTGCCAGCAGTCAGGGACTAGCGGGGGGTTTGGGCGAGCAGTTCTTC
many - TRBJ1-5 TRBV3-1 CASSLEFNQPQHF TGTGCCAGCAGCCTCGAATTCAATCAGCCCCAGCATTTT
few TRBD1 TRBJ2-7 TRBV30 CAWNLPGQTTYEQYF TGTGCCTGGAACCTCCCGGGACAGACAACCTACGAGCAGTACTTC
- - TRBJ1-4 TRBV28 CASSPRGATNEKLFF TGTGCCAGCTCACCGAGGGGGGCAACTAATGAAAAACTGTTTTTT
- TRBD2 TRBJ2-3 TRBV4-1 CASSTQRLAAQYF TGCGCCAGCAGCACTCAGCGGCTAGCGGCTCAGTATTTT
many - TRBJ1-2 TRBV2 CASSAGNYGYTF TGTGCCAGCAGTGCAGGGAATTATGGCTACACCTTC
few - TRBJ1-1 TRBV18 CASSPNPLSTGAEAFF TGTGCCAGCTCACCAAACCCCTTATCCACGGGCGCTGAAGCTTTCTTT
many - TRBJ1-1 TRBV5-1 CASSPNGPGMNTEAFF TGCGCCAGCAGCCCAAACGGGCCGGGTATGAACACTGAAGCTTTCTTT
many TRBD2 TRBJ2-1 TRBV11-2 CASSFYLAGAYNEQFF TGTGCCAGCAGCTTCTATCTAGCGGGAGCCTACAATGAGCAGTTCTTC
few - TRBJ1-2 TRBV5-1 CASSYRQAGIYGYTF TGCGCCAGCAGCTATAGACAGGCGGGCATCTATGGCTACACCTTC
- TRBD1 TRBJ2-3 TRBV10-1 CASSEGQGSDTQYF TGCGCCAGCAGTGAAGGACAGGGATCAGATACGCAGTATTTT
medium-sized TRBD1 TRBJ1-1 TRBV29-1 CSVSRTGWGNTEAFF TGCAGCGTTTCACGGACAGGTTGGGGGAACACTGAAGCTTTCTTT
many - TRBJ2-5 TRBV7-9 CAILRPPYQETQYF TGTGCCATCCTTCGCCCCCCGTACCAAGAGACCCAGTACTTC
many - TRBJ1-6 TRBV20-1 CSAARGPGSEWGSPLHF TGCAGTGCCGCTAGGGGTCCCGGCTCCGAATGGGGTTCACCCCTCCACTTT
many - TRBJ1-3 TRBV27 CASSFRSGNTIYF TGTGCCAGCAGTTTCCGCTCTGGAAACACCATATATTTT
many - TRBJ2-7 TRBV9 CASSEGLRWNEQYF TGTGCCAGCAGCGAGGGGCTAAGGTGGAACGAGCAGTACTTC
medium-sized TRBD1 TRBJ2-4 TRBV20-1 CSAREQGRVAKNIQYF TGCAGTGCTAGGGAACAGGGGCGAGTGGCCAAAAACATTCAGTACTTC
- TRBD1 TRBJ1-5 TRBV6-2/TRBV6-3 CASSPQGAIQPQHF TGTGCCAGCAGTCCACAGGGGGCAATTCAGCCCCAGCATTTT
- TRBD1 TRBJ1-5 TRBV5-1 CASSTGTAGQPQHF TGCGCCAGCAGCACCGGGACAGCGGGTCAGCCCCAGCATTTT
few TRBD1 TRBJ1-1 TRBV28 CASSLWDRANTEAFF TGTGCCAGCAGTTTATGGGACAGGGCCAACACTGAAGCTTTCTTT
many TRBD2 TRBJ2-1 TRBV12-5 CASGLVGTSGSYYEQFF TGTGCTAGTGGTTTGGTGGGGACTAGCGGGAGTTATTATGAGCAGTTCTTC
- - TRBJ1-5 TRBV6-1 CASSEGSLLSNQPQHF TGTGCCAGCAGTGAGGGCAGCCTCCTTTCCAATCAGCCCCAGCATTTT
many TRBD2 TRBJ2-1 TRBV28 CASRLAGVSYNEQFF TGTGCCAGCAGACTAGCGGGAGTATCCTACAATGAGCAGTTCTTC
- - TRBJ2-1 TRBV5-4 CASSRGRGLNPYNEQFF TGTGCCAGCAGCCGTGGTCGTGGACTTAACCCCTACAATGAGCAGTTCTTC
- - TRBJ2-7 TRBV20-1 CSARTAGWGEQYF TGCAGTGCTAGGACGGCTGGGTGGGGAGAGCAGTACTTC
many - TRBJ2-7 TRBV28 CASSPASIPYEQYF TGTGCCAGCAGCCCCGCTAGTATCCCCTACGAGCAGTACTTC
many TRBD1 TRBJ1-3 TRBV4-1 CASSQDMGTVTGNTIYF TGCGCCAGCAGCCAAGATATGGGGACAGTAACTGGAAACACCATATATTTT
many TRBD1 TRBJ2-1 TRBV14 CASSLHNRGLYNEQFF TGTGCCAGCAGCCTCCACAACAGGGGCCTGTACAATGAGCAGTTCTTC
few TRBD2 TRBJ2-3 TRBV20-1 CSALRASGATDTQYF TGCAGTGCTCTCCGGGCTAGCGGGGCCACAGATACGCAGTATTTT
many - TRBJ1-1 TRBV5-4 CASSSPGLASTEAFF TGTGCCAGCAGCAGCCCGGGCCTAGCTTCCACTGAAGCTTTCTTT
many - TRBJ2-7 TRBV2 CASSVVRDFEQYF TGTGCCAGCAGTGTCGTCAGGGACTTCGAGCAGTACTTC
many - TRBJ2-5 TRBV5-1 CASSLMGSEETQYF TGCGCCAGCAGCTTGATGGGATCAGAAGAGACCCAGTACTTC
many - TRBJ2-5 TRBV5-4 CASSPRSKETQYF TGTGCCAGCAGCCCCCGAAGTAAAGAGACCCAGTACTTC
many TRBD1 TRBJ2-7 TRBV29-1 CSVGSGGVGTYEQYF TGCAGCGTTGGCTCAGGGGGCGTTGGGACCTACGAGCAGTACTTC
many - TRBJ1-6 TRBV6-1 CANSRRENSPLHF TGTGCCAACTCCAGGAGAGAAAATTCACCCCTCCACTTT
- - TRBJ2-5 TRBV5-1 CASSPRAPMKAETQYF TGCGCCAGCAGCCCACGGGCCCCCATGAAGGCGGAGACCCAGTACTTC
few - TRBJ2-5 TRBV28 CASVVPTGGTQYF TGTGCCAGCGTTGTGCCGACAGGTGGGACCCAGTACTTC
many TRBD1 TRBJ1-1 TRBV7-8 CASRTGTGGMNTEAFF TGTGCCAGCAGAACCGGGACAGGGGGCATGAACACTGAAGCTTTCTTT
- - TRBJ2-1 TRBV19 CASSPKIRSYNEQFF TGTGCCAGTAGCCCGAAGATACGCTCCTACAATGAGCAGTTCTTC
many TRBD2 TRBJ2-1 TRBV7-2 CASSLGPAGEGNEQFF TGTGCCAGCAGCTTAGGGCCAGCGGGAGAGGGCAATGAGCAGTTCTTC
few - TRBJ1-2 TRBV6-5 CASSSGDRLFGGYTF TGTGCCAGCAGTTCGGGGGACCGACTCTTCGGAGGCTACACCTTC